The T cell receptor beta chain under discussion was sequenced for a study of shared clonotypes between healthy human individuals. Data came from immunoSEQ multiplex PCR; TCRdb stores just in-frame clones and leaves some out. Found here are approximately 2.4 million clones, approximately 94% of them singletons; the top ten hold roughly 0.13%. V shed 2 bases, J shed 3 bases, and the junction held 9 bases outside the gene matches. The V gene's germline CDR1 is SGHRS and CDR2 YFSETQ. This CDR3 is 17 amino acids long. Material for sequencing was naive CD4+ T cells sorted from blood. The subset was: CD45RA+ positively selected. This TCR derives from a man aged 18 to 35 in good health. The rearrangement links TRBV5-1 to TRBJ2-5; the match to TRBD2 covers 11 bases. As DNA, the CDR3 is TGCGCCAGCAGCTTCTCCCCACCGACTAGCGGGGAAGAGACCCAGTACTTC. Its translation: CASSFSPPTSGEETQYF.